This TCR beta chain was recovered during a study of breast tumors, draining lymph nodes, adjacent tissues. Study-wide findings and caveats: Data fit most tumor T cells coming from lymph node, expanding in tumor. Tumors had less TCR diversity than lymph nodes, more than nontumor tissue. Data only fit, rather than demonstrated, lymph node origin of most tumor T cells.

This clonotype ranks as medium-sized (0.01 to 0.1%). What it binds is not known. The germline V gene has CDR1 DFQATT and CDR2 SNEGSKA (reference sequence). The CDR3 is made up of 15 amino acids. With V trimmed by 0 bases and J by 4 bases, 4 bases remained unmatched. Via MiXCR, TCRdb re-called the multiplex PCR reads, giving one row per CDR3 protein. There are over 15,000 distinct CDR3 sequences in the sample; roughly 60% occur only once, and around 21% lies in the top ten. Input material: tumor-adjacent breast tissue. V gene TRBV20-1 combines with J gene TRBJ1-2, with 11 bases identical to TRBD1. This receptor was taken from a female donor with breast cancer. Some clones in this sample may be carry-over from other donors' samples. CDR3 sequence: CSARELGTGGYGYTF. The CDR3 DNA reads as TGCAGTGCTAGAGAACTCGGGACAGGGGGCTATGGCTACACCTTC.